The rows below give T cell receptor beta chains drawn from one sample of a study of T cell responses to AZD1222 COVID-19 vaccine. Some clones are missing from TCRdb's copy, which holds only in-frame ones; the method was immunoSEQ multiplex PCR. This sample has 90,000 to 95,000 clones, with 90% to 95% found just once. This specimen was peripheral blood, taken on day 0 of AZD1222 vaccination. These receptors all stem from an adult in good health. The CDR3 runs from the conserved cysteine through the conserved F or W. A D gene is named only where the DNA matches it firmly. Clone size is given for some rows only: seen once, a few or many times, or a class if the clone is expanded.

J gene: TRBJ1-5
D gene: -
clone size: once
V gene: TRBV23-1
CDR3 DNA: TGCGCCAGCAGTCAAGAGGGTATGGGCAATCAGCCCCAGCATTTT
CDR3 protein: CASSQEGMGNQPQHF

J gene: TRBJ2-5
D gene: TRBD2
clone size: -
V gene: TRBV19
CDR3 DNA: TGTGCCAGTAGTCTCCGGGACTACCCAAGCGGGGGGGAGACCCAGTACTTC
CDR3 protein: CASSLRDYPSGGETQYF

J gene: TRBJ2-1
D gene: TRBD1
clone size: -
V gene: TRBV7-3
CDR3 DNA: TGTGCCAGCAGCCCCGGGACAGGGAATAACAATGAGCAGTTCTTC
CDR3 protein: CASSPGTGNNNEQFF

J gene: TRBJ2-7
D gene: -
clone size: -
V gene: TRBV7-9
CDR3 DNA: TGTGCCAGCAGCTTACAGGGCGGATCGGGCGAGCAGTACTTC
CDR3 protein: CASSLQGGSGEQYF

J gene: TRBJ1-6
D gene: -
clone size: -
V gene: TRBV12-3/TRBV12-4
CDR3 DNA: TGTGCCAGCAGTATACAGGGACATTCACCCCTCCACTTT
CDR3 protein: CASSIQGHSPLHF

J gene: TRBJ1-4
D gene: -
clone size: -
V gene: TRBV19
CDR3 DNA: TGTGCCAGTAGTATATCCACCGCAACTAATGAAAAACTGTTTTTT
CDR3 protein: CASSISTATNEKLFF

J gene: TRBJ2-7
D gene: -
clone size: few
V gene: TRBV12-5
CDR3 DNA: TGTGCTAGTGGGGACTACGAGCAGTACTTC
CDR3 protein: CASGDYEQYF

J gene: TRBJ1-5
D gene: -
clone size: once
V gene: TRBV24-1
CDR3 DNA: TGTGCCACCAGTGATTTGGATAGCAATCAGCCCCAGCATTTT
CDR3 protein: CATSDLDSNQPQHF

J gene: TRBJ2-7
D gene: -
clone size: -
V gene: TRBV19
CDR3 DNA: TGTGCCAGTAGTCCGCGGGACAGCCACTCCTACGAGCAGTACTTC
CDR3 protein: CASSPRDSHSYEQYF

J gene: TRBJ1-3
D gene: TRBD1
clone size: -
V gene: TRBV9
CDR3 DNA: TGTGCCAGCAGCGCGAGGGACAGCAACTCTGGAAACACCATATATTTT
CDR3 protein: CASSARDSNSGNTIYF

J gene: TRBJ2-2
D gene: -
clone size: -
V gene: TRBV6-5
CDR3 DNA: TGTGCCAGCACCAGGGAGAACACCGGGGAGCTGTTTTTT
CDR3 protein: CASTRENTGELFF

J gene: TRBJ2-7
D gene: -
clone size: -
V gene: TRBV2
CDR3 DNA: TGTGCCACCTCTACCGGGACACCATACGAGCAGTACTTC
CDR3 protein: CATSTGTPYEQYF

J gene: TRBJ2-1
D gene: -
clone size: -
V gene: TRBV27
CDR3 DNA: TGTGCCAGCAGTCCCCCTTTGGGTGAGCAGTTCTTC
CDR3 protein: CASSPPLGEQFF

J gene: TRBJ2-5
D gene: TRBD2
clone size: -
V gene: TRBV5-1
CDR3 DNA: TGCGCCAGCAGCGCGGGACTAGCGGGAGTACGATCCCAAGAGACCCAGTACTTC
CDR3 protein: CASSAGLAGVRSQETQYF

J gene: TRBJ1-4
D gene: -
clone size: -
V gene: TRBV21-1
CDR3 DNA: TGTGCCAGCAGCAAACAAGACAGAAGGCTGGGAAAACTGTTTTTT
CDR3 protein: CASSKQDRRLGKLFF

J gene: TRBJ2-7
D gene: -
clone size: -
V gene: TRBV5-1
CDR3 DNA: TGCGCCAGCAGCTCCGAGACTTTGGAGAAGAAGTACTTC
CDR3 protein: CASSSETLEKKYF